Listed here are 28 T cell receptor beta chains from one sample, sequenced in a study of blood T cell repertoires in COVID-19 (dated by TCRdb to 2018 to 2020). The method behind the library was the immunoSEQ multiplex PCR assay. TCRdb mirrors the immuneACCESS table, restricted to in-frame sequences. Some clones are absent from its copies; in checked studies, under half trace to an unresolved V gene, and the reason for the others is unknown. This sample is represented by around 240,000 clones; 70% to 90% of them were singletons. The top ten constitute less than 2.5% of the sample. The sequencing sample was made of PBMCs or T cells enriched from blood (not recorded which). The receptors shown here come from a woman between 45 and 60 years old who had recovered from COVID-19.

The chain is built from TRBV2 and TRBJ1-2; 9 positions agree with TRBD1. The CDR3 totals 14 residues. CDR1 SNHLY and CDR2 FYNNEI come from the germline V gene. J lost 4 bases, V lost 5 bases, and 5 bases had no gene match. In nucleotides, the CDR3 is TGTGCCAGCAGTCCGACAGGGGGTGGCTATGGCTACACCTTC. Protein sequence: CASSPTGGGYGYTF.

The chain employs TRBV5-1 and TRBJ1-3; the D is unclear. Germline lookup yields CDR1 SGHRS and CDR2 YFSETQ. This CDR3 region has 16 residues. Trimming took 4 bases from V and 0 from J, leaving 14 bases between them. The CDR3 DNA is TGCGCCAGCAGCGGACTAGGGCCCAGCTCTGGAAACACCATATATTTT. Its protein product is CASSGLGPSSGNTIYF. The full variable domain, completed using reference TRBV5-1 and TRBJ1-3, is KAGVTQTPRYLIKTRGQQVTLSCSPISGHRSVSWYQQTPGQGLQFLFEYFSETQRNKGNFPGRFSGRQFSNSRSEMNVSTLELGDSALYLCASSGLGPSSGNTIYFGEGSWLTVV.

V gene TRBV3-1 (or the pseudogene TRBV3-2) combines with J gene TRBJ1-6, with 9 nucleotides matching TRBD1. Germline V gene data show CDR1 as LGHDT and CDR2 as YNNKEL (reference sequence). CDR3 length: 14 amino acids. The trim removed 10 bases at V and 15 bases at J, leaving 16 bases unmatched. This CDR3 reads CATATGGPVPILHF. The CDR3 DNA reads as TGTGCCACAGCTACAGGGGGCCCCGTCCCCATCCTCCACTTT.

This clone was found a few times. CDR3 residues: CASSLPGGHNSPLHF. CDR3 bases: TGTGCCAGCAGTTTACCGGGAGGCCATAATTCACCCCTCCACTTT. The chain combines TRBV28 with TRBJ1-6; D is uncertain. This CDR3 is 15 amino acids long. Trimming pared 2 bases from V and 5 bases from J, leaving 10 bases between. The germline V gene encodes CDR1 MDHEN and CDR2 SYDVKM.

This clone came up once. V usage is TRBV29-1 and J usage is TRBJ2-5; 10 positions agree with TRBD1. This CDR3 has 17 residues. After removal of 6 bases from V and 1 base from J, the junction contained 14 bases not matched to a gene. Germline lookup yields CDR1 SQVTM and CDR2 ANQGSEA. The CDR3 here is CSVRNVGTGVLQETQYF. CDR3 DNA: TGCAGCGTCCGCAACGTAGGGACAGGGGTCCTCCAAGAGACCCAGTACTTC.

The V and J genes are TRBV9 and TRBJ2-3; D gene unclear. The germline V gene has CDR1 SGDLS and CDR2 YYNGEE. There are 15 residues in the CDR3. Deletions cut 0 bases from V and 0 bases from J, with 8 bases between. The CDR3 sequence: CASSVDVRSTDTQYF. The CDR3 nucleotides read TGTGCCAGCAGCGTAGACGTACGGAGCACAGATACGCAGTATTTT.

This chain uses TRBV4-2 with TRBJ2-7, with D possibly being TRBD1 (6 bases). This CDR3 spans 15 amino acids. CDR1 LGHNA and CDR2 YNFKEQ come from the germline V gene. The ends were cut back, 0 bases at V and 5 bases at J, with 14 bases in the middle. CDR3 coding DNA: TGTGCCAGCAGCCAAGATGGGGGCCAGGGGAACGAGCAGTACTTC. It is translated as CASSQDGGQGNEQYF.

The DNA of the CDR3 is TGTGCCAGTAGCGAGACAGGGGCGCATAATTCACCCCTCCACTTT. Translated, it gives CASSETGAHNSPLHF. V is TRBV19 and J is TRBJ1-6; 8 bases line up with TRBD1. Per the germline V gene, CDR1 is LNHDA and CDR2 is SQIVND (reference sequence). After removal of 6 bases from V and 5 bases from J, the junction contained 6 bases not matched to a gene. CDR3 size: 15 residues.

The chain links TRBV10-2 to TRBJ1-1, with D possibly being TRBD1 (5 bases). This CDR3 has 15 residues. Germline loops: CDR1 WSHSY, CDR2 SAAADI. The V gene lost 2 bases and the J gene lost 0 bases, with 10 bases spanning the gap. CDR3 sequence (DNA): TGCGCCAGCAGTGAGGAGGGACTCATGAACACTGAAGCTTTCTTT. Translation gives CASSEEGLMNTEAFF.

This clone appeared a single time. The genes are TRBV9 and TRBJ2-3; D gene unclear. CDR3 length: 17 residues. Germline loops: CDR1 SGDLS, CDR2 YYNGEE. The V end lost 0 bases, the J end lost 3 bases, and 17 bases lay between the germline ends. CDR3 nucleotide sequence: TGTGCCAGCAGCGTAGAGATCCACTCCCCTCTGACAGATACGCAGTATTTT. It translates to CASSVEIHSPLTDTQYF.

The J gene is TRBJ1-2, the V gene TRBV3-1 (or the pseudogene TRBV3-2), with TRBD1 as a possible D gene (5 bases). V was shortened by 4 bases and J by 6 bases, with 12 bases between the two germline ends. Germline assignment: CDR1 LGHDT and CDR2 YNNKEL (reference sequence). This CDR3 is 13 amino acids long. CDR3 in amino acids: CASSLRGENGYTF. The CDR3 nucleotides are TGTGCCAGCAGCCTCCGGGGGGAGAATGGCTACACCTTC.

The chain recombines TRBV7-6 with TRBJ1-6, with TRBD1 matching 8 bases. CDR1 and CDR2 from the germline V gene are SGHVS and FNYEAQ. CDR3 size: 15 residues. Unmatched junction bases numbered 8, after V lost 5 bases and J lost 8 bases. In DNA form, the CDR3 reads TGTGCCAGCAGCGATGGGACAGGCCTATATTCACCCCTCCACTTT. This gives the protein CASSDGTGLYSPLHF.

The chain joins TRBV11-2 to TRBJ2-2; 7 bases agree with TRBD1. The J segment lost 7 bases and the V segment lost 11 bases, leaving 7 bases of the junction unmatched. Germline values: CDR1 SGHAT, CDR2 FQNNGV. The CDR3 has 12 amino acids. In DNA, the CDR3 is TGTGCCGTTATAGGGGGCAGCGGGGAGCTGTTTTTT. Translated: CAVIGGSGELFF.

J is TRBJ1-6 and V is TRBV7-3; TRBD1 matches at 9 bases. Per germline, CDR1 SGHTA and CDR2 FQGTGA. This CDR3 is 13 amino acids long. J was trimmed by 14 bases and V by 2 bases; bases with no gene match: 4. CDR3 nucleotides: TGTGCCAGCAGCTTAGGGGGGACAGGGACCCTCCACTTT. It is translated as CASSLGGTGTLHF.

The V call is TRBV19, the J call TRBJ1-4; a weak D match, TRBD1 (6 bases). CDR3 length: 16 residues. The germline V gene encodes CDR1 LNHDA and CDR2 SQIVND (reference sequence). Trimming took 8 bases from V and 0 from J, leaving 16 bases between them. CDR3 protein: CASHTRGLSTNEKLFF. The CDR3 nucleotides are TGTGCCAGTCATACAAGGGGGTTATCAACTAATGAAAAACTGTTTTTT.

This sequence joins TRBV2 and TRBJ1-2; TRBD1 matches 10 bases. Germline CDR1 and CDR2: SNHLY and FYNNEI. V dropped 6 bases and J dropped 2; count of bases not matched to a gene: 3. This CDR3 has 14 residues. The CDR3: CASRDRGVNYGYTF. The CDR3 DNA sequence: TGTGCCAGCAGGGACAGGGGGGTCAACTATGGCTACACCTTC.

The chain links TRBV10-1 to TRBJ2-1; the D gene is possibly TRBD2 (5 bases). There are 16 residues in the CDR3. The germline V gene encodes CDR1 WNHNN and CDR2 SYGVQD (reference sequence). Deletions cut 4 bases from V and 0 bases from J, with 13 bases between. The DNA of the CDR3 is TGCGCCAGCAGTGGCGGCGGGCCCAGCTCCTACAATGAGCAGTTCTTC. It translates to CASSGGGPSSYNEQFF.

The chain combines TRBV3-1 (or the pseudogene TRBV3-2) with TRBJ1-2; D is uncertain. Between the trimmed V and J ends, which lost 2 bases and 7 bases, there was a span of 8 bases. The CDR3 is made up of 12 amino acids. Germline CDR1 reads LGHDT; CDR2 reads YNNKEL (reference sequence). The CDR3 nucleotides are TGTGCCAGCAGCCAACGGGGTGGTGGCTACACCTTC. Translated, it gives CASSQRGGGYTF.

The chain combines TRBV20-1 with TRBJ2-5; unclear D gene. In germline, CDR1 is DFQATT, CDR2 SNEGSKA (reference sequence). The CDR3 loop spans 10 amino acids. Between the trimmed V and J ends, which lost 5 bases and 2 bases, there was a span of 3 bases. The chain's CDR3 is CSASQETQYF. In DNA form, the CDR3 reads TGCAGTGCTTCGCAAGAGACCCAGTACTTC.

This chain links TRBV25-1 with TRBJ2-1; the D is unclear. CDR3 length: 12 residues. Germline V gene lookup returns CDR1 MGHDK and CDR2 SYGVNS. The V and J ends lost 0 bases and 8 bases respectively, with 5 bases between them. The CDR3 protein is CASSEYYDEQFF. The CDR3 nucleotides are TGTGCCAGCAGTGAATACTATGATGAGCAGTTCTTC.

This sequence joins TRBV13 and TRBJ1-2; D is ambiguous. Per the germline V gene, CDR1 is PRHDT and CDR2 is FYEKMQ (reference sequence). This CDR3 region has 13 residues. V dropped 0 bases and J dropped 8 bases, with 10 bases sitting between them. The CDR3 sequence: CASSLGPFRGYTF. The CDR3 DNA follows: TGTGCCAGCAGCTTAGGTCCATTTCGGGGCTACACCTTC. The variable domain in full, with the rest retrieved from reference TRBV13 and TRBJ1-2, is AAGVIQSPRHLIKEKRETATLKCYPIPRHDTVYWYQQGPGQDPQFLISFYEKMQSDKGSIPDRFSAQQFSDYHSELNMSSLELGDSALYFCASSLGPFRGYTFGSGTRLTVV.

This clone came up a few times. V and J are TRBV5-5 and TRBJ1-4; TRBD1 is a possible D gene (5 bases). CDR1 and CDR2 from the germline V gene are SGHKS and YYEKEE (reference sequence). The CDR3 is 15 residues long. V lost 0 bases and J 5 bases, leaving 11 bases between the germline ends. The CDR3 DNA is TGTGCCAGCAGCTTGGCCCAGGGTCCCAATGAAAAACTGTTTTTT. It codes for CASSLAQGPNEKLFF.

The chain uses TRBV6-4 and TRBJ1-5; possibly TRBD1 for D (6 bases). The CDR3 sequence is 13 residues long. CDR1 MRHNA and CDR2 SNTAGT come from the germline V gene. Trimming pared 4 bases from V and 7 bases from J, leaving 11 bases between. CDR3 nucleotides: TGTGCCAGCAGTGCGGAACAGGGCCAGCCCCAGCATTTT. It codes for CASSAEQGQPQHF.

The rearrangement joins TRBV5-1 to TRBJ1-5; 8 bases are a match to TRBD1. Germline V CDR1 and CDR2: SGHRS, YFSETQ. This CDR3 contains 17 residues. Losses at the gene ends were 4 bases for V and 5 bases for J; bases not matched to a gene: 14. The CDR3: CASSTFPDRDVDQPQHF. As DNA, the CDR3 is TGCGCCAGCAGCACCTTCCCGGACAGGGATGTTGATCAGCCCCAGCATTTT.

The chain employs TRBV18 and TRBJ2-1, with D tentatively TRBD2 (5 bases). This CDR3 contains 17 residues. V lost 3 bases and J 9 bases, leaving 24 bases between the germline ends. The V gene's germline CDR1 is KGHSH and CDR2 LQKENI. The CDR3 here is CASSPGRPPSHSGEQFF. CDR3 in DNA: TGTGCCAGCTCACCGGGCAGACCCCCTTCACACAGCGGTGAGCAGTTCTTC.

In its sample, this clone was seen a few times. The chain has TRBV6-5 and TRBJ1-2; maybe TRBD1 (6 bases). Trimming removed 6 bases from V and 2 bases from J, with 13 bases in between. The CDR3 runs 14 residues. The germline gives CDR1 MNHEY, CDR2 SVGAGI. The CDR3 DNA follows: TGTGCCAGCAGGGCCGGGACAACAAACTATGGCTACACCTTC. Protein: CASRAGTTNYGYTF.

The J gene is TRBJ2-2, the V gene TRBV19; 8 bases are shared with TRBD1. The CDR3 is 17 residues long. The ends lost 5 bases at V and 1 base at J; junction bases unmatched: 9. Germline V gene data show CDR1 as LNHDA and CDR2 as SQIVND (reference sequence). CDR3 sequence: CASSHRQGLKNTGELFF. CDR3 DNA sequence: TGTGCCAGTAGTCACAGACAGGGGTTAAAGAACACCGGGGAGCTGTTTTTT.

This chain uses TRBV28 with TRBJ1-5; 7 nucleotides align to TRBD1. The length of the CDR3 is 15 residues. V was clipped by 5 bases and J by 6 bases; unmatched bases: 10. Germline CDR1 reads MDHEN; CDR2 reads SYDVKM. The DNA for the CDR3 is TGTGCCAGCAGTGATGACAGGGTAGTATCTCAGCCCCAGCATTTT. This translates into CASSDDRVVSQPQHF.